A single sample is the source of the 23 T cell receptor beta chains below, sequenced in a study of Ad26.COV2.S vaccination and SARS-CoV-2 variants. Specified treatment: around 19 received Ad26.COV2.S at low or high dose, single or two shots; about 5 received placebo; per-sample allocation not given. Repertoires come from day 63 after the first vaccine or placebo injection. TCRdb keeps only in-frame clones here, not all; method: immunoSEQ multiplex PCR. This table has hundreds of thousands of clones, more than 75% appearing once. Specimen: peripheral blood, collected in a trial of Ad26.COV2.S vaccine versus placebo. The receptors were gathered from a person between 18 and 65 years old who received the Ad26.COV2.S COVID-19 vaccine or a placebo.

This sequence joins TRBV5-4 and TRBJ1-2, with D uncertain. The V gene's germline CDR1 is SGHNT and CDR2 YYREEE (reference sequence). V was clipped by 0 bases and J by 6 bases, with 9 bases between them. CDR3 length: 13 amino acids. In DNA form, the CDR3 reads TGTGCCAGCAGCTTGGCCGACGGTGATGGCTACACCTTC. It specifies CASSLADGDGYTF.

The table lists this clone with a count of one. J is TRBJ1-2 and V is TRBV7-8, with D maybe TRBD1 (5 bases). CDR3 length: 15 residues. Trimming cost V 5 bases and J 6 bases, with 19 bases left between them. CDR1 is SGHVS and CDR2 is FQNEAQ in the germline V gene. CDR3 region: CASSPTRGGTDGYTF. CDR3 DNA sequence: TGTGCCAGCAGCCCCACACGGGGGGGGACTGATGGCTACACCTTC.

The chain carries TRBV4-1 and TRBJ1-5; D remains ambiguous. CDR1 and CDR2 from the germline V gene are MGHRA and YSYEKL. The CDR3 spans 14 residues. V shed 2 bases and J shed 8 bases, with 13 bases lying between them. CDR3 sequence: CASSQSAGGEPQHF. CDR3 nucleotides: TGCGCCAGCAGCCAATCGGCCGGAGGTGAGCCCCAGCATTTT.

This clone showed up just a few times. The chain combines TRBV4-1 with TRBJ1-3, with no clear D. The germline V gene has CDR1 MGHRA and CDR2 YSYEKL. V was shortened by 1 base and J by 5 bases, with 12 bases between the two germline ends. The CDR3 length is 15 residues. The CDR3 DNA sequence: TGCGCCAGCAGCCAAGTAAAAAATCCTCGAAACACCATATATTTT. Its protein product is CASSQVKNPRNTIYF.

On this clone: Different DNA sequences within this sample yield the same CDR3. The chain joins TRBV18 to TRBJ2-1, with TRBD1 matching 8 bases. The CDR3 extends over 14 amino acids. V trimming: 3 bases; J trimming: 4 bases; junction bases outside the gene matches: 2. Germline CDR1 reads KGHSH; CDR2 reads LQKENI. This CDR3 reads CASSPDRGYNEQFF. The DNA for the CDR3 is TGTGCCAGCTCACCTGACAGGGGATACAATGAGCAGTTCTTC.

The V call is TRBV7-2, the J call TRBJ1-1; a possible D gene is TRBD1 (5 bases). The CDR3 covers 12 residues. Germline loops: CDR1 SGHTA, CDR2 FQGNSA. V dropped 0 bases and J dropped 11 bases, with 10 bases sitting between them. The CDR3 spells CASSLATGGAFF. In nucleotides, the CDR3 is TGTGCCAGCAGCTTAGCCACAGGCGGGGCTTTCTTT.

The chain employs TRBV4-2 and TRBJ1-5, with D tentatively TRBD1 (6 bases). Trimming pared 4 bases from V and 6 bases from J, leaving 19 bases between. Per germline, CDR1 LGHNA and CDR2 YNFKEQ. The CDR3 runs to 16 residues. The CDR3 loop reads CASSPLLGGHSQPQHF. CDR3 sequence (DNA): TGTGCCAGCAGCCCCTTGCTGGGGGGGCATAGTCAGCCCCAGCATTTT.

The rearrangement links TRBV5-1 to TRBJ2-1; D is possibly TRBD1 (5 bases). The V and J ends lost 0 bases and 0 bases respectively, with 16 bases between them. Germline V CDR1 and CDR2: SGHRS, YFSETQ. The CDR3 is made up of 18 amino acids. This CDR3 reads CASSLASVTESSYNEQFF. CDR3 DNA: TGCGCCAGCAGCTTGGCCAGCGTGACAGAGAGCTCCTACAATGAGCAGTTCTTC.

J is TRBJ2-5 and V is TRBV7-9; the match to TRBD2 covers 10 bases. There are 16 residues in the CDR3. CDR1 and CDR2 from the germline V gene are SEHNR and FQNEAQ (reference sequence). Trimming removed 7 bases from V and 3 bases from J; junction bases left unmatched: 11. CDR3 DNA sequence: TGTGCCAGCAACTTTCCCCTAGCGGGGGCCGAAGAGACCCAGTACTTC. Its protein product is CASNFPLAGAEETQYF.

This clone was seen a handful of times. The V and J genes are TRBV4-1 and TRBJ1-1, with D hard to call. The CDR3 extends over 14 amino acids. The V end lost 0 bases, the J end lost 1 base, and 6 bases lay between the germline ends. Germline loops: CDR1 MGHRA, CDR2 YSYEKL. The CDR3 spells CASSQDIGNTEAFF. The CDR3 DNA follows: TGCGCCAGCAGCCAAGATATCGGGAACACTGAAGCTTTCTTT.

This rearrangement joins TRBV5-1 to TRBJ2-5; a possible D gene is TRBD2 (6 bases). Between the trimmed V and J ends, which lost 4 bases and 4 bases, there was a span of 17 bases. Germline CDR1 and CDR2: SGHRS and YFSETQ. The CDR3 runs 15 residues. The chain's CDR3 is CASSPVGGFSETQYF. The CDR3 bases are TGCGCCAGCAGCCCGGTGGGGGGTTTCTCAGAGACCCAGTACTTC.

The chain combines TRBV7-9 with TRBJ1-5; 7 positions agree with TRBD1. Germline CDR1 is SEHNR and CDR2 is FQNEAQ (reference sequence). J gave up 3 bases and V 4 bases, and 6 bases lay outside the gene matches. The CDR3 runs 15 residues. In nucleotides, the CDR3 is TGTGCCAGCAGCTCGGGGACAGAGAACAATCAGCCCCAGCATTTT. It encodes CASSSGTENNQPQHF.

The V gene is TRBV19, the J gene TRBJ2-3; tentatively, D is TRBD2 (6 bases). The CDR3 totals 17 residues. Trimming removed 2 bases from V and 1 base from J, with 16 bases in between. Germline lookup yields CDR1 LNHDA and CDR2 SQIVND (reference sequence). The CDR3 protein is CASSILFVTGGTDTQYF. The CDR3, as DNA: TGTGCCAGTAGTATACTATTCGTTACGGGGGGCACAGATACGCAGTATTTT.

The chain recombines TRBV5-1 with TRBJ2-2; 7 bases line up with TRBD1. Trimming at V came to 4 bases and at J to 0 bases, leaving 6 bases not matched to a gene. Per the germline V gene, CDR1 is SGHRS and CDR2 is YFSETQ. The CDR3 totals 16 residues. Here the CDR3 reads CASSLRDRSNTGELFF. CDR3 sequence (DNA): TGCGCCAGCAGCCTTCGGGACAGATCGAACACCGGGGAGCTGTTTTTT.

The chain has TRBV27 and TRBJ2-5, with 8 bases fitting TRBD2. Germline V lookup: CDR1 MNHEY, CDR2 SMNVEV (reference sequence). There are 14 residues in the CDR3. The junction had 2 bases not matched to a gene; V was cut back by 3 bases and J by 2 bases. CDR3 protein: CASSFGRAQETQYF. In nucleotides, the CDR3 is TGTGCCAGCAGTTTCGGGAGGGCGCAAGAGACCCAGTACTTC.

The chain couples TRBV19 to TRBJ2-2; TRBD1 aligns across 8 bases. J was trimmed by 6 bases and V by 5 bases; bases with no gene match: 8. The CDR3 spans 15 residues. Germline loops: CDR1 LNHDA, CDR2 SQIVND (reference sequence). The DNA of the CDR3 is TGTGCCAGTAGTCCGACCGGGACAGGTCCCGGGGAGCTGTTTTTT. This sequence encodes CASSPTGTGPGELFF. The whole variable domain, filled in from reference TRBV19 and TRBJ2-2, reads DGGITQSPKYLFRKEGQNVTLSCEQNLNHDAMYWYRQDPGQGLRLIYYSQIVNDFQKGDIAEGYSVSREKKESFPLTVTSAQKNPTAFYLCASSPTGTGPGELFFGEGSRLTVL.

The genes are TRBV4-2 and TRBJ1-2; 12 bases align to TRBD1. CDR1 is LGHNA and CDR2 is YNFKEQ in the germline V gene. This CDR3 comprises 14 residues. After removal of 0 bases from V and 8 bases from J, the junction contained 1 base not matched to a gene. CDR3 DNA: TGTGCCAGCAGCCAAGAGGGGACAGGGGGCGGCTACACCTTC. Encoded protein: CASSQEGTGGGYTF.

The chain is built from TRBV9 and TRBJ1-6; 8 bases line up with TRBD1. Germline V gene sequence: CDR1 SGDLS, CDR2 YYNGEE. The CDR3 sequence is 17 residues long. Trimming took 4 bases from V and 2 from J; bases not matched to a gene: 8. CDR3: CASSFRGQGPYNSPLHF. For the CDR3, the DNA is TGTGCCAGCAGCTTCAGGGGGCAGGGACCCTATAATTCACCCCTCCACTTT.

The chain is built from TRBV18 and TRBJ2-6; D not resolved. Trimming pared 0 bases from V and 3 bases from J, leaving 6 bases between. The CDR3 is 15 residues long. Germline CDR1 reads KGHSH; CDR2 reads LQKENI. CDR3 amino acids: CASSPPWVGANVLTF. CDR3 nucleotide sequence: TGTGCCAGCTCACCACCGTGGGTTGGGGCCAACGTCCTGACTTTC.

This clone is a singleton in its sample. This sequence may be a read error, since a much larger clone differs from it by one base. The chain employs TRBV7-9 and TRBJ2-1, with no clear D. V was shortened by 4 bases and J by 6 bases, with 7 bases between the two germline ends. CDR1 is SEHNR and CDR2 is FQNEAQ in the germline V gene (reference sequence). CDR3 size: 12 residues. CDR3 region: CASSSVGNEQFF. The CDR3 region has the DNA TGTGCCAGCAGCTCGGTTGGCAATGAGCAGTTCTTC.

Of note for this clone: Other DNA sequences in the same sample also yield this CDR3. The chain links TRBV6-1 to TRBJ1-2; D is undetermined. The V end lost 2 bases, the J end lost 5 bases, and 6 bases lay between the germline ends. Germline loops: CDR1 MNHNS, CDR2 SASEGT. The CDR3 is made up of 12 amino acids. The chain's CDR3 is CASSEPGYGYTF. As DNA, the CDR3 is TGTGCCAGCAGTGAACCGGGGTATGGCTACACCTTC.

The chain uses TRBV9 and TRBJ2-7; a possible D gene is TRBD1 (6 bases). Germline V gene data show CDR1 as SGDLS and CDR2 as YYNGEE. CDR3 length: 16 residues. V was pared by 4 bases and J by 3 bases, with 20 bases between. CDR3: CASSLRQAGSFYEQYF. CDR3 nucleotides: TGTGCCAGCAGCCTACGACAGGCAGGGTCTTTCTACGAGCAGTACTTC.

This chain links TRBV29-1 with TRBJ2-1; 7 bases are shared with TRBD1. V lost 5 bases, J lost 0 bases, and 4 bases stayed unmatched. The CDR3 is 14 amino acids. Per the germline V gene, CDR1 is SQVTM and CDR2 is ANQGSEA. CDR3: CSVKRQGSYNEQFF. The CDR3 coding sequence is TGCAGCGTTAAACGACAGGGCTCCTACAATGAGCAGTTCTTC.